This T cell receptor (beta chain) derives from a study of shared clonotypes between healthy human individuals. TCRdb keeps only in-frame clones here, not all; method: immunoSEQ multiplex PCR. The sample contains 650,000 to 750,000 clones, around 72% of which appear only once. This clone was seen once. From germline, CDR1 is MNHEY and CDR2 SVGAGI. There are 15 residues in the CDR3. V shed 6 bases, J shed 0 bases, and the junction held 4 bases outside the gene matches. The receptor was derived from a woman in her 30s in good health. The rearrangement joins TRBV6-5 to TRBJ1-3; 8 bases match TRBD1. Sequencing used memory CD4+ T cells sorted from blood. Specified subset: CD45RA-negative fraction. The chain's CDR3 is CASRGQAASGNTIYF. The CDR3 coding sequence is TGTGCCAGCAGGGGACAGGCAGCCTCTGGAAACACCATATATTTT.